Shown below are 29 T cell receptor beta chains from a single sample sequenced in a study of control samples from healthy donors and cancer patients. This table comes from immunoSEQ multiplex PCR, and its TCRdb copy is limited to in-frame clones, with some not included. The table has about 130,000 clones, 90% seen once. Source material: blood. The receptor source for this set is a man between 18 and 35 years old in good health.

The chain is built from TRBV5-6 and TRBJ1-1; D unresolved. Trimming pared 4 bases from V and 1 base from J, leaving 17 bases between. CDR3 length: 16 residues. CDR1 is SGHDT, CDR2 YYEEEE, per germline. The CDR3 protein is CASSRPSRAQNTEAFF. The CDR3 DNA reads TGTGCCAGCAGCAGGCCATCCCGGGCCCAGAACACTGAAGCTTTCTTT.

The chain is built from TRBV7-8 and TRBJ2-3; D not resolved. V gave up 2 bases and J gave up 4 bases, with 13 bases separating them. The CDR3 spans 15 residues. Per germline, CDR1 SGHVS and CDR2 FQNEAQ. CDR3 region: CASSLFVGSPDTQYF. CDR3 bases: TGTGCCAGCAGCTTATTTGTGGGATCCCCAGATACGCAGTATTTT.

This chain connects TRBV27 to TRBJ1-1; D is unresolved. Germline V lookup: CDR1 MNHEY, CDR2 SMNVEV (reference sequence). V dropped 4 bases and J dropped 9 bases, with 9 bases sitting between them. This CDR3 is 11 amino acids long. The CDR3 nucleotides are TGTGCCAGCAGTTCCGTCCATCAAGCTTTCTTT. Translated: CASSSVHQAFF.

The chain uses TRBV20-1 and TRBJ1-1; D call uncertain. Germline-derived CDR1 and CDR2 are DFQATT and SNEGSKA (reference sequence). V was trimmed by 6 bases and J by 3 bases, leaving 5 bases between them. This CDR3 has 10 residues. CDR3 loop: CSAPYTEAFF. The CDR3 nucleotides read TGCAGTGCCCCGTACACTGAAGCTTTCTTT.

The gene calls are TRBV19 and TRBJ2-7; 10 bases are shared with TRBD1. V shed 5 bases and J 5 bases; nucleotides not matched to a gene: 9. The CDR3 totals 15 residues. The germline gives CDR1 LNHDA, CDR2 SQIVND (reference sequence). CDR3 loop: CASSSRDRGSNEQYF. Here the CDR3 DNA reads TGTGCCAGTAGTTCCCGGGACAGGGGTAGCAACGAGCAGTACTTC.

This clone has more than one count but fewer than ten. V and J are TRBV3-1 (or the pseudogene TRBV3-2) and TRBJ1-6; D might be TRBD1 (5 bases). Germline-derived CDR1 and CDR2 are LGHDT and YNNKEL (reference sequence). The CDR3 is made up of 16 amino acids. Trimming took off 0 bases at V and 10 bases at J, with 16 bases between the two ends. Written as DNA, the CDR3 is TGTGCCAGCAGCCAAGAGGGGCGGCCTGTCGGATCACCCCTCCACTTT. Protein sequence: CASSQEGRPVGSPLHF.

This clone has just one count. The genes are TRBV5-4 and TRBJ2-3; possible D gene TRBD2, 5 bases. Germline V gene data show CDR1 as SGHNT and CDR2 as YYREEE (reference sequence). The CDR3 length is 14 residues. Trimming left V 0 bases short and J 5 bases short, with 10 bases between. For the CDR3, the DNA is TGTGCCAGCAGCTTGGGATCAGGAGGAGATACGCAGTATTTT. This sequence encodes CASSLGSGGDTQYF.

V is TRBV24-1 and J is TRBJ2-3; 11 bases agree with TRBD2. CDR3 length: 17 residues. V was clipped by 4 bases and J by 4 bases; unmatched bases: 9. In germline, CDR1 is KGHDR, CDR2 SFDVKD. CDR3 amino acids: CATSDRRLAGQADTQYF. The CDR3 nucleotides read TGTGCCACCAGTGACCGTAGACTAGCGGGACAGGCAGATACGCAGTATTTT.

This clone was recorded only once. The chain couples TRBV29-1 to TRBJ1-1, with no clear D. V lost 3 bases, J lost 0 bases, and 14 bases lay in between. CDR3 size: 15 residues. Germline lookup yields CDR1 SQVTM and CDR2 ANQGSEA. The CDR3 reads CSVDEGAHMNTEAFF. The CDR3 region has the DNA TGCAGCGTTGACGAGGGTGCTCACATGAACACTGAAGCTTTCTTT.

This clone was counted only a few times. The V and J genes are TRBV6-2 or TRBV6-3 and TRBJ1-5, with unresolved D. The germline V gene encodes CDR1 MNHEY and CDR2 SVGEGT. Trimming took off 2 bases at V and 7 bases at J, with 9 bases between the two ends. The CDR3 consists of 13 residues. In nucleotides, the CDR3 is TGTGCCAGCAGTTACCCAGCCAGGCAGCCCCAGCATTTT. Amino acids: CASSYPARQPQHF.

The J gene is TRBJ1-4, the V gene TRBV5-1, with D maybe TRBD1 (6 bases). V lost 2 bases and J 0 bases, leaving 11 bases between the germline ends. The germline V gene encodes CDR1 SGHRS and CDR2 YFSETQ. There are 16 residues in the CDR3. The CDR3 nucleotides read TGCGCCAGCAGCTTCGGACGGACAGCAACTAATGAAAAACTGTTTTTT. Amino acids: CASSFGRTATNEKLFF.

This clone showed up just a few times. V and J are TRBV10-1 and TRBJ1-1; TRBD1 matches at 9 bases. V dropped 3 bases and J dropped 10; count of bases not matched to a gene: 3. CDR1 is WNHNN, CDR2 SYGVQD, per germline (reference sequence). The CDR3 length is 12 residues. The DNA of the CDR3 is TGCGCCAGCAGTGAAGGACAGGGGCGAGCTTTCTTT. It is translated as CASSEGQGRAFF.

The chain joins TRBV11-2 to TRBJ1-1, with TRBD1 identical over 7 bases. Germline lookup yields CDR1 SGHAT and CDR2 FQNNGV. This CDR3 is built from 15 residues. The trim removed 0 bases at V and 3 bases at J, leaving 4 bases unmatched. This CDR3 reads CASSLDSGQYTEAFF. CDR3 bases: TGTGCCAGCAGCTTAGATTCGGGACAGTACACTGAAGCTTTCTTT.

This clone was observed once. The chain uses TRBV18 and TRBJ2-7, with D hard to call. The ends were cut back, 4 bases at V and 2 bases at J, with 6 bases in the middle. Germline values: CDR1 KGHSH, CDR2 LQKENI. The CDR3 consists of 12 residues. Here the CDR3 reads CASSLYTYEQYF. In nucleotides, the CDR3 is TGTGCCAGCTCACTCTACACCTACGAGCAGTACTTC.

In its sample, this clone was seen once. The chain joins TRBV15 to TRBJ2-2, with TRBD2 matching over 11 bases. CDR3 length: 17 amino acids. Germline loops: CDR1 LNHNV, CDR2 YYDKDF (reference sequence). V lost 1 base to trimming and J lost 0 bases; unmatched junction nucleotides: 1. CDR3 sequence reads: CATSRGLAGTNTGELFF. The DNA of the CDR3 is TGTGCCACCAGCAGAGGACTAGCGGGAACGAACACCGGGGAGCTGTTTTTT. Full variable domain (missing parts from reference TRBV15 and TRBJ2-2): DAMVIQNPRYQVTQFGKPVTLSCSQTLNHNVMYWYQQKSSQAPKLLFHYYDKDFNNEADTPDNFQSRRPNTSFCFLDIRSPGLGDTAMYLCATSRGLAGTNTGELFFGEGSRLTVL.

This clone was seen just once. The chain is built from TRBV2 and TRBJ1-5; 8 bases align to TRBD1. The CDR3 is made up of 13 amino acids. With 6 bases clipped from V and 3 bases from J, the junction kept 1 base outside the gene matches. The germline V gene has CDR1 SNHLY and CDR2 FYNNEI. CDR3 DNA: TGTGCCAGCAGGACAGGGGTCAATCAGCCCCAGCATTTT. Translated: CASRTGVNQPQHF.

V gene TRBV10-1 combines with J gene TRBJ1-2; no definite D call. The ends were cut back, 7 bases at V and 4 bases at J, with 22 bases in the middle. There are 16 residues in the CDR3. Per the germline V gene, CDR1 is WNHNN and CDR2 is SYGVQD (reference sequence). CDR3 amino acids: CASMRSAPQSFYGYTF. Written as DNA, the CDR3 is TGCGCCAGCATGAGAAGTGCCCCCCAGTCATTCTATGGCTACACCTTC.

The chain couples TRBV7-8 to TRBJ2-2, with D perhaps being TRBD1 or TRBD2 (5 bases each). The CDR3 loop spans 15 amino acids. Germline CDR1 reads SGHVS; CDR2 reads FQNEAQ. Trimming pared 5 bases from V and 5 bases from J, leaving 15 bases between. The CDR3 DNA follows: TGTGCCAGCAGCCGAGGGGCGTCCTGGACCGGGGAGCTGTTTTTT. Its translation is CASSRGASWTGELFF.

This chain joins TRBV3-1 (or the pseudogene TRBV3-2) and TRBJ2-1; 10 bases are a match to TRBD1. CDR1 and CDR2 from the germline V gene are LGHDT and YNNKEL (reference sequence). This CDR3 region has 17 residues. Unmatched junction bases numbered 10, after V lost 1 base and J lost 7 bases. CDR3 in amino acids: CASSQAPGTGVRNEQFF. As DNA, the CDR3 is TGTGCCAGCAGCCAAGCCCCCGGGACAGGGGTCAGGAATGAGCAGTTCTTC.

The V and J genes are TRBV3-1 (or the pseudogene TRBV3-2) and TRBJ2-2, with TRBD2 identical over 9 bases. The junction had 5 bases not matched to a gene; V was cut back by 0 bases and J by 6 bases. The CDR3 has 16 residues. Germline values: CDR1 LGHDT, CDR2 YNNKEL (reference sequence). The CDR3 DNA reads as TGTGCCAGCAGCCAAGATAGTAGCGGGGGACCCGGGGAGCTGTTTTTT. Its translation is CASSQDSSGGPGELFF.

The rearrangement joins TRBV20-1 to TRBJ2-1; possibly TRBD1 or TRBD2 for D (5 bases each). This CDR3 is 14 amino acids long. CDR1 is DFQATT and CDR2 is SNEGSKA in the germline V gene (reference sequence). Trimming shortened V by 3 bases and J by 6 bases, and 15 bases separated the two germline ends. This chain's CDR3 is CSASSAGSGNEQFF. Written as DNA, the CDR3 is TGCAGTGCTAGTAGCGCAGGGTCAGGCAATGAGCAGTTCTTC.

The CDR3 here is CASSRAATYEQYF. The CDR3 DNA is TGTGCCAGCAGTCGTGCAGCGACCTACGAGCAGTACTTC. The rearrangement uses TRBV7-8 and TRBJ2-7; no clear D. The CDR3 covers 13 residues. Germline V gene sequence: CDR1 SGHVS, CDR2 FQNEAQ. Trimming took 6 bases from V and 2 from J, leaving 11 bases between them. The full variable domain, in which reference TRBV7-8 and TRBJ2-7 provide the parts outside the CDR3, is GAGVSQSPRYKVAKRGQDVALRCDPISGHVSLFWYQQALGQGPEFLTYFQNEAQLDKSGLPSDRFFAERPEGSVSTLKIQRTQQEDSAVYLCASSRAATYEQYFGPGTRLTVT.

This clone was detected a few times. The CDR3 region has the DNA TGCGCCAGCAGCCAAGATCTGCGTAGCAATCAGCCCCAGCATTTT. As protein: CASSQDLRSNQPQHF. The J gene is TRBJ1-5, the V gene TRBV4-3; D unresolved. CDR1 LGHNA and CDR2 YSLEER come from the germline V gene. Trimming stripped 0 bases from V and 0 bases from J, with 6 bases between. The CDR3 has 15 amino acids.

This chain connects TRBV2 to TRBJ2-2; D is uncertain. The ends were cut back, 5 bases at V and 5 bases at J, with 12 bases in the middle. CDR1 is SNHLY and CDR2 is FYNNEI in the germline V gene. This CDR3 comprises 14 residues. The CDR3 DNA follows: TGTGCCAGCAGTCTGCTCCGGATTACCGGGGAGCTGTTTTTT. As protein: CASSLLRITGELFF.

This rearrangement joins TRBV28 to TRBJ1-1, with D uncertain. V was cut by 2 bases and J by 0 bases, with 7 bases left in between. Germline V gene sequence: CDR1 MDHEN, CDR2 SYDVKM. This CDR3 region has 14 residues. This CDR3 is CASSLHSLNTEAFF. Written as DNA, the CDR3 is TGTGCCAGCAGTTTACACAGCTTGAACACTGAAGCTTTCTTT. The full variable domain, its missing parts supplied by reference TRBV28 and TRBJ1-1, is DVKVTQSSRYLVKRTGEKVFLECVQDMDHENMFWYRQDPGLGLRLIYFSYDVKMKEKGDIPEGYSVSREKKERFSLILESASTNQTSMYLCASSLHSLNTEAFFGQGTRLTVV.

This chain uses TRBV6-5 with TRBJ2-1; D gene uncertain. This CDR3 has 12 amino acids. Germline V gene lookup returns CDR1 MNHEY and CDR2 SVGAGI. V lost 4 bases, J lost 10 bases, and 11 bases lay in between. The CDR3: CASSSMDQEQFF. In DNA form, the CDR3 reads TGTGCCAGCAGTTCAATGGACCAGGAGCAGTTCTTC.

This clone has just a few counts. The V and J genes are TRBV7-9 and TRBJ1-3; no definite D call. Germline V gene lookup returns CDR1 SEHNR and CDR2 FQNEAQ (reference sequence). The CDR3 spans 15 residues. Trimming removed 7 bases at V and 2 bases at J, with 15 bases between. CDR3 bases: TGTGCCAGCACCCCAGATCTTAGTGCTGGAAACACCATATATTTT. Its protein product is CASTPDLSAGNTIYF.

In nucleotides, the CDR3 is TGTGCCAGCAGCTCCCGGGACAGGGGCACCGGGGAGCTGTTTTTT. Translation: CASSSRDRGTGELFF. V is TRBV7-9 and J is TRBJ2-2; TRBD1 matches at 10 bases. This CDR3 has 15 residues. J gave up 4 bases and V 4 bases, and 3 bases lay outside the gene matches. In germline, CDR1 is SEHNR, CDR2 FQNEAQ (reference sequence).

This clone was seen only once. J is TRBJ2-3 and V is TRBV7-2; D gene unclear. The germline V gene has CDR1 SGHTA and CDR2 FQGNSA. The CDR3 extends over 14 amino acids. The V end lost 5 bases, the J end lost 2 bases, and 11 bases lay between the germline ends. The CDR3 nucleotides are TGTGCCAGCAGCCAAAGTACCTTCACAGATACGCAGTATTTT. The encoded protein is CASSQSTFTDTQYF.